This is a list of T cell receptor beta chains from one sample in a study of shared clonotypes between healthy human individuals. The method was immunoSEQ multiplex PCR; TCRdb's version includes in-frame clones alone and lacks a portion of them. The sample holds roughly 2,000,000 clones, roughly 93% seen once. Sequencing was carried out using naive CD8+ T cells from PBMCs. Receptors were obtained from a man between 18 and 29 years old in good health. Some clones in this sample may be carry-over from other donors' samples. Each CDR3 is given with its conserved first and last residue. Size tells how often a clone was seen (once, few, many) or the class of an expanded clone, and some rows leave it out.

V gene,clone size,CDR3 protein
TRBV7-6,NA,CASSPTGGHEQYF
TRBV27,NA,CASRGQGVSYNEQFF
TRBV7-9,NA,CASSPLGGQPQHF
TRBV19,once,CASSIGGTYEQYF
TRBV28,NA,CASSLVSDEQFF
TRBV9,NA,CASSAGGGTSGLNEQFF
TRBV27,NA,CASSESAGVVTYEQYF
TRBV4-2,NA,CASSQVRGPITDTQYF
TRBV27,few,CASKVGLGNHEQYF
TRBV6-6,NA,CASREGRGPNYGYTF
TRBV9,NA,CASSVASRTGGEETQYF
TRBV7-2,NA,CASSLTGGAYGYTF
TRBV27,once,CASSLGGAGEYEQYF
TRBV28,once,CASSFAAGANYGYTF
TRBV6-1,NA,CACKARDSNEKLFF
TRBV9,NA,CASSVAGANQPQHF
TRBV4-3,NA,CASSRGVGSGPYEQYF
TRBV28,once,CASSFLVLAFF
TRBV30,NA,CAWSVYGPYVLSGANVLTF
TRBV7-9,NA,CASSTWGVPYEQYF